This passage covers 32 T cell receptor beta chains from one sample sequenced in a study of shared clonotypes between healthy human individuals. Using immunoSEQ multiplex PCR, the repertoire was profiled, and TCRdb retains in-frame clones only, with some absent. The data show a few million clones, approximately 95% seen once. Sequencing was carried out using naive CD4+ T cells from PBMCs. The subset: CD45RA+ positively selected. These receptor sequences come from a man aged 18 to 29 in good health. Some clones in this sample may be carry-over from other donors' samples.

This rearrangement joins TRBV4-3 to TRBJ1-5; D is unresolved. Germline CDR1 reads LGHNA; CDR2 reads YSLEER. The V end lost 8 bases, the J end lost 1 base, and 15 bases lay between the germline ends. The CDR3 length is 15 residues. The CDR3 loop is CASSEGSGSNQPQHF. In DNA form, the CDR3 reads TGCGCCAGCTCGGAGGGATCGGGCAGCAATCAGCCCCAGCATTTT.

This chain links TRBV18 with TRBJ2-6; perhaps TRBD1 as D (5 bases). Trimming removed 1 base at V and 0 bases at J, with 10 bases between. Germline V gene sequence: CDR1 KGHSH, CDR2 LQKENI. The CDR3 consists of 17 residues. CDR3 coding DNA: TGTGCCAGCTCACCACGGCAGGGAAACTCTGGGGCCAACGTCCTGACTTTC. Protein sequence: CASSPRQGNSGANVLTF.

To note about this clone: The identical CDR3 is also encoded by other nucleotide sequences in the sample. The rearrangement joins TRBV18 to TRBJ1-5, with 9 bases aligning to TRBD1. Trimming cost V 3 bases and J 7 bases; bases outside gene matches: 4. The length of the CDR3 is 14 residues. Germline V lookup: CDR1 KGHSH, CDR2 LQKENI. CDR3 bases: TGTGCCAGCTCACCGACAGGGGGAGGGCAGCCCCAGCATTTT. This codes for CASSPTGGGQPQHF.

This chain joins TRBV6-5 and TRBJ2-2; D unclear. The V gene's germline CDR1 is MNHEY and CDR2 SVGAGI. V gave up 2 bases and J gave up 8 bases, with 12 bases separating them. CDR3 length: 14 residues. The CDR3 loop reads CASSYPFIWGELFF. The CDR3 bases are TGTGCCAGCAGTTACCCGTTTATTTGGGGGGAGCTGTTTTTT.

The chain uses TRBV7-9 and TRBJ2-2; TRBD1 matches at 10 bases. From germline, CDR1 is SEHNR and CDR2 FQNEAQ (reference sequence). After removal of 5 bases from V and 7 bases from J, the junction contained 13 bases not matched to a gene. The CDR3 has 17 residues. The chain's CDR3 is CASSPFRDRGRVGELFF. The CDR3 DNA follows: TGTGCCAGCAGCCCCTTCCGGGACAGGGGCAGAGTCGGGGAGCTGTTTTTT. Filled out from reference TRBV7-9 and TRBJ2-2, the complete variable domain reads DTGVSQNPRHKITKRGQNVTFRCDPISEHNRLYWYRQTLGQGPEFLTYFQNEAQLEKSRLLSDRFSAERPKGSFSTLEIQRTEQGDSAMYLCASSPFRDRGRVGELFFGEGSRLTVL.

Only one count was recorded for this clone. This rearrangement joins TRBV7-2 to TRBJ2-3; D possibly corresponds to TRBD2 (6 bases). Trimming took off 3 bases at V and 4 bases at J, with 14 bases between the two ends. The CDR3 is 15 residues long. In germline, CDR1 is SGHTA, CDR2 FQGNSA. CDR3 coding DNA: TGTGCCAGCAGCTTCGCGGGGACGAGTGCAGATACGCAGTATTTT. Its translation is CASSFAGTSADTQYF.

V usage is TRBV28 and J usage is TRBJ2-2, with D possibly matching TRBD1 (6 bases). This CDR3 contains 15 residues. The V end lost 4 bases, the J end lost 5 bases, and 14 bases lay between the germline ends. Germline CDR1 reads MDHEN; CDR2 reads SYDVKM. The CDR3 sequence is CASSSTQGKTGELFF. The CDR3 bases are TGTGCCAGCAGTTCCACACAGGGCAAAACCGGGGAGCTGTTTTTT.

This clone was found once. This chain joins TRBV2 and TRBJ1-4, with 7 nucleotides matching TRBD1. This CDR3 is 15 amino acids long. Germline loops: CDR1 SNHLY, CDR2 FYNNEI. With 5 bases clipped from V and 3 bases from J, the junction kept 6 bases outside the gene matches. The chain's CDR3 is CASSKQGGANEKLFF. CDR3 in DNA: TGTGCCAGCAGTAAGCAGGGGGGGGCTAATGAAAAACTGTTTTTT.

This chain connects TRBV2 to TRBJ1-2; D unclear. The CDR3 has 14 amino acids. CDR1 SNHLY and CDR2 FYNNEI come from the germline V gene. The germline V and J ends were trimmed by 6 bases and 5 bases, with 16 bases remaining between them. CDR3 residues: CASRNSDAAYGYTF. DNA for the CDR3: TGTGCCAGCAGGAACAGCGATGCCGCTTATGGCTACACCTTC. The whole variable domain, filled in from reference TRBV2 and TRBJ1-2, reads EPEVTQTPSHQVTQMGQEVILRCVPISNHLYFYWYRQILGQKVEFLVSFYNNEISEKSEIFDDQFSVERPDGSNFTLKIRSTKLEDSAMYFCASRNSDAAYGYTFGSGTRLTVV.

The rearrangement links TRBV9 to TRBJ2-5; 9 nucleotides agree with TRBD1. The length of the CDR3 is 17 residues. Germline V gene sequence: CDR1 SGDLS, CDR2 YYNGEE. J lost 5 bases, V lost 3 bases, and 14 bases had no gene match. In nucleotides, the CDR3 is TGTGCCAGCAGCGGGTTCGCCCTACAGGGGGCTGAGGAGACCCAGTACTTC. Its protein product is CASSGFALQGAEETQYF. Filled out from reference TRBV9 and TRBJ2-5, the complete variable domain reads DSGVTQTPKHLITATGQRVTLRCSPRSGDLSVYWYQQSLDQGLQFLIQYYNGEERAKGNILERFSAQQFPDLHSELNLSSLELGDSALYFCASSGFALQGAEETQYFGPGTRLLVL.

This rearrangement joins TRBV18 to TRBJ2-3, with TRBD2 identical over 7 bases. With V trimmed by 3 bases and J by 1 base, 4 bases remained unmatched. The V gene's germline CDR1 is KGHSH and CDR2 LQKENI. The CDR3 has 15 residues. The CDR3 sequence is CASSPRSGGTDTQYF. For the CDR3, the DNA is TGTGCCAGCTCACCGAGAAGCGGGGGCACAGATACGCAGTATTTT.

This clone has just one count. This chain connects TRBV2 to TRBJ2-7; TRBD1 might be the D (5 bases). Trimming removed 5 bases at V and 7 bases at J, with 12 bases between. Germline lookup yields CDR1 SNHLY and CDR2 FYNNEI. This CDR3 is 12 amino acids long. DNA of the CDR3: TGTGCCAGCAGTATGGGGCGATGGGAGCAGTACTTC. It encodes CASSMGRWEQYF.

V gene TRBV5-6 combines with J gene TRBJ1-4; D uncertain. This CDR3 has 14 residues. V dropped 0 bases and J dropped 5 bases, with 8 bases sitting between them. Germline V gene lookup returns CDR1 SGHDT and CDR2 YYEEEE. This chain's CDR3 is CASSLGTPNEKLFF. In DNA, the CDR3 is TGTGCCAGCAGCTTGGGAACACCCAATGAAAAACTGTTTTTT.

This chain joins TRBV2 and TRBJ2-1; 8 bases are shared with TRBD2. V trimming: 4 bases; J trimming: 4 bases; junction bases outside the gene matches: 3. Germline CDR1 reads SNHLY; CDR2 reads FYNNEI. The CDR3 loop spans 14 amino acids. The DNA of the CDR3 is TGTGCCAGCAGTGGGGGACTAGAATACAATGAGCAGTTCTTC. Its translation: CASSGGLEYNEQFF.

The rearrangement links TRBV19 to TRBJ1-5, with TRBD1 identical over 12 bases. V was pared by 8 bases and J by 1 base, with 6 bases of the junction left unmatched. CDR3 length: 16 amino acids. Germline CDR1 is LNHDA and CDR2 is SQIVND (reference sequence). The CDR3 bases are TGTGCCAGTGCGGGACAGGGGGCGTTGAGCAATCAGCCCCAGCATTTT. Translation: CASAGQGALSNQPQHF. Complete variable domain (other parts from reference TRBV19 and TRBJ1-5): DGGITQSPKYLFRKEGQNVTLSCEQNLNHDAMYWYRQDPGQGLRLIYYSQIVNDFQKGDIAEGYSVSREKKESFPLTVTSAQKNPTAFYLCASAGQGALSNQPQHFGDGTRLSIL.

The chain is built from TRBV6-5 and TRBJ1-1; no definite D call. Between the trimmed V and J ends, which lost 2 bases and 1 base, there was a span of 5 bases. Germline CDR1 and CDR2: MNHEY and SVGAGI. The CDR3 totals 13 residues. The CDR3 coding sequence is TGTGCCAGCAGTTACATGAGGAACACTGAAGCTTTCTTT. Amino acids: CASSYMRNTEAFF.

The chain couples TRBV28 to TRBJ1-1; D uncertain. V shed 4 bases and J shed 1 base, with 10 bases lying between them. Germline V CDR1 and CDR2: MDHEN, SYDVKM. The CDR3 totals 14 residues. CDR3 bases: TGTGCCAGCAGTTCTCCCCCCTCGAACACTGAAGCTTTCTTT. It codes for CASSSPPSNTEAFF.

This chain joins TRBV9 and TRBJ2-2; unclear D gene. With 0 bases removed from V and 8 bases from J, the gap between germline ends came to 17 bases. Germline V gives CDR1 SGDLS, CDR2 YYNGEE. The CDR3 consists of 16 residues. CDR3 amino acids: CASSVGVILYGGELFF. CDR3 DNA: TGTGCCAGCAGCGTAGGAGTGATCCTTTATGGTGGGGAGCTGTTTTTT.

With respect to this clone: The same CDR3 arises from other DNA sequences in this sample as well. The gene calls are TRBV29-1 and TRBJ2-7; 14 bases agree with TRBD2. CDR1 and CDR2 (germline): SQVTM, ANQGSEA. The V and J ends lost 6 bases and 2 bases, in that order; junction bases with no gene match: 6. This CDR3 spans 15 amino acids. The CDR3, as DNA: TGCAGCGTAGGGACTAGCGGGAGTGGCCCCTACGAGCAGTACTTC. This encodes CSVGTSGSGPYEQYF.

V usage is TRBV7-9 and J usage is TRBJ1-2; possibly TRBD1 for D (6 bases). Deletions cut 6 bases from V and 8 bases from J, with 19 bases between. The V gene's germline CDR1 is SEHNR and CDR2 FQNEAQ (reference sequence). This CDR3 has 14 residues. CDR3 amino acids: CASSPAGGDGGYTF. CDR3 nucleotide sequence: TGTGCCAGCAGTCCGGCGGGGGGCGATGGCGGCTACACCTTC.

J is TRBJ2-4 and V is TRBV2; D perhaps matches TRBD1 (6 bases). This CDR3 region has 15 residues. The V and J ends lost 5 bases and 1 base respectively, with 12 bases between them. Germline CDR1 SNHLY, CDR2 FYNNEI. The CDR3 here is CASSLGQTAKNIQYF. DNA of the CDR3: TGTGCCAGCAGTCTCGGACAGACGGCCAAAAACATTCAGTACTTC. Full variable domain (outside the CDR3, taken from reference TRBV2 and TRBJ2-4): EPEVTQTPSHQVTQMGQEVILRCVPISNHLYFYWYRQILGQKVEFLVSFYNNEISEKSEIFDDQFSVERPDGSNFTLKIRSTKLEDSAMYFCASSLGQTAKNIQYFGAGTRLSVL.

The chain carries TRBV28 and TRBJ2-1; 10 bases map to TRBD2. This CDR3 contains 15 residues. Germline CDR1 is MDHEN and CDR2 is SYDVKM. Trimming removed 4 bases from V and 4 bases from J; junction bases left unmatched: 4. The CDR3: CASSSSGSKYNEQFF. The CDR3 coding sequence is TGTGCCAGCAGTTCTAGCGGGAGTAAATACAATGAGCAGTTCTTC.

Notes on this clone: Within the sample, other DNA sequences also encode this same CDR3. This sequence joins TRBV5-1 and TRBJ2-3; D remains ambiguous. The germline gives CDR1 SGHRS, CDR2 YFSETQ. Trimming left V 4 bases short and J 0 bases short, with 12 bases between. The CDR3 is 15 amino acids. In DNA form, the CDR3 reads TGCGCCAGCAGCCACGGCAGAACTAGCACAGATACGCAGTATTTT. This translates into CASSHGRTSTDTQYF.

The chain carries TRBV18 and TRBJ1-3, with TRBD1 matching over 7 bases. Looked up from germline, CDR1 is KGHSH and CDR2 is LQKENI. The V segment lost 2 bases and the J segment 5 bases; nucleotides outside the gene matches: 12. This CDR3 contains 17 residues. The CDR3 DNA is TGTGCCAGCTCACCAGTCGAACAGGGGCCGGGACGAAACACCATATATTTT. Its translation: CASSPVEQGPGRNTIYF. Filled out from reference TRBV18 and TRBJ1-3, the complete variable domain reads NAGVMQNPRHLVRRRGQEARLRCSPMKGHSHVYWYRQLPEEGLKFMVYLQKENIIDESGMPKERFSAEFPKEGPSILRIQQVVRGDSAAYFCASSPVEQGPGRNTIYFGEGSWLTVV.

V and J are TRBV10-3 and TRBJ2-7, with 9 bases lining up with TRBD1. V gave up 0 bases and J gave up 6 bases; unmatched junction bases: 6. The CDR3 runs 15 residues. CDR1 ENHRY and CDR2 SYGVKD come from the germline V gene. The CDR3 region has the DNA TGTGCCATCAGTGAGTCCTCGGGACAGGGAATCGAGCAGTACTTC. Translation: CAISESSGQGIEQYF.

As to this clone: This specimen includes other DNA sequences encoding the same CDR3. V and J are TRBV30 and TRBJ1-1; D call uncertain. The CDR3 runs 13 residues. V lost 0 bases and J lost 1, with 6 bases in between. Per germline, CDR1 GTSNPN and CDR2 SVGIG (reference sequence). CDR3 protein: CAWSVRANTEAFF. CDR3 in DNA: TGTGCCTGGAGTGTACGGGCGAACACTGAAGCTTTCTTT.

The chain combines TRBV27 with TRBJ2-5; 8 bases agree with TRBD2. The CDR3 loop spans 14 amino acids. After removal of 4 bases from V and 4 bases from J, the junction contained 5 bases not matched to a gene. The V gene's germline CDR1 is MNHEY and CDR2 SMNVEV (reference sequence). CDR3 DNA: TGTGCCAGCAGTTCCCCGGGAGGGCTAGAGACCCAGTACTTC. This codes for CASSSPGGLETQYF.

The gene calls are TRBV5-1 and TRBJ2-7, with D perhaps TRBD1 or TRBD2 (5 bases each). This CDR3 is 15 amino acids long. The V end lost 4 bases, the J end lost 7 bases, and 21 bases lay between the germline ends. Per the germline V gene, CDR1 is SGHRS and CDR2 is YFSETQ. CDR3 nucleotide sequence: TGCGCCAGCAGCGGGCAGGGTATTACGACGGGGGAGCAGTACTTC. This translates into CASSGQGITTGEQYF.

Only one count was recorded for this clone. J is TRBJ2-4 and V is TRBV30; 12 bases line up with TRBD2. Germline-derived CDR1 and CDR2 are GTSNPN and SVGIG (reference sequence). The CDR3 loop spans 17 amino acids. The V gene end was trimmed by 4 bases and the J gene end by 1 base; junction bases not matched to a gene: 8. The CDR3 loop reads CAWTSGRAWTAKNIQYF. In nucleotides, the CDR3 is TGTGCCTGGACTAGCGGGAGGGCCTGGACTGCCAAAAACATTCAGTACTTC.

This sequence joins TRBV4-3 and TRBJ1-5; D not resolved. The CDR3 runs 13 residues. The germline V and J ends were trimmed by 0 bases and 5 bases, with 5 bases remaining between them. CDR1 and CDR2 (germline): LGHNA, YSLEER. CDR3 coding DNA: TGCGCCAGCAGCCAAGACACAGATCAGCCCCAGCATTTT. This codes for CASSQDTDQPQHF.

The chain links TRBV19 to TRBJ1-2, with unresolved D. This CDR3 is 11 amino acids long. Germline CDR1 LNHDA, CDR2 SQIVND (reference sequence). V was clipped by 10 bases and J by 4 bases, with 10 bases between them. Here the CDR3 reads CATLEVYGYTF. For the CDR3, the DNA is TGTGCCACACTCGAAGTCTATGGCTACACCTTC.

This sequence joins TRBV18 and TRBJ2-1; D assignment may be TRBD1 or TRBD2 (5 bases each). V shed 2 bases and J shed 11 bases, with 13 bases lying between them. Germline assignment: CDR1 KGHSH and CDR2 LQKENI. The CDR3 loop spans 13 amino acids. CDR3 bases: TGTGCCAGCTCACCAGGGGGAGAGTCAAAGCAGTTCTTC. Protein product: CASSPGGESKQFF.